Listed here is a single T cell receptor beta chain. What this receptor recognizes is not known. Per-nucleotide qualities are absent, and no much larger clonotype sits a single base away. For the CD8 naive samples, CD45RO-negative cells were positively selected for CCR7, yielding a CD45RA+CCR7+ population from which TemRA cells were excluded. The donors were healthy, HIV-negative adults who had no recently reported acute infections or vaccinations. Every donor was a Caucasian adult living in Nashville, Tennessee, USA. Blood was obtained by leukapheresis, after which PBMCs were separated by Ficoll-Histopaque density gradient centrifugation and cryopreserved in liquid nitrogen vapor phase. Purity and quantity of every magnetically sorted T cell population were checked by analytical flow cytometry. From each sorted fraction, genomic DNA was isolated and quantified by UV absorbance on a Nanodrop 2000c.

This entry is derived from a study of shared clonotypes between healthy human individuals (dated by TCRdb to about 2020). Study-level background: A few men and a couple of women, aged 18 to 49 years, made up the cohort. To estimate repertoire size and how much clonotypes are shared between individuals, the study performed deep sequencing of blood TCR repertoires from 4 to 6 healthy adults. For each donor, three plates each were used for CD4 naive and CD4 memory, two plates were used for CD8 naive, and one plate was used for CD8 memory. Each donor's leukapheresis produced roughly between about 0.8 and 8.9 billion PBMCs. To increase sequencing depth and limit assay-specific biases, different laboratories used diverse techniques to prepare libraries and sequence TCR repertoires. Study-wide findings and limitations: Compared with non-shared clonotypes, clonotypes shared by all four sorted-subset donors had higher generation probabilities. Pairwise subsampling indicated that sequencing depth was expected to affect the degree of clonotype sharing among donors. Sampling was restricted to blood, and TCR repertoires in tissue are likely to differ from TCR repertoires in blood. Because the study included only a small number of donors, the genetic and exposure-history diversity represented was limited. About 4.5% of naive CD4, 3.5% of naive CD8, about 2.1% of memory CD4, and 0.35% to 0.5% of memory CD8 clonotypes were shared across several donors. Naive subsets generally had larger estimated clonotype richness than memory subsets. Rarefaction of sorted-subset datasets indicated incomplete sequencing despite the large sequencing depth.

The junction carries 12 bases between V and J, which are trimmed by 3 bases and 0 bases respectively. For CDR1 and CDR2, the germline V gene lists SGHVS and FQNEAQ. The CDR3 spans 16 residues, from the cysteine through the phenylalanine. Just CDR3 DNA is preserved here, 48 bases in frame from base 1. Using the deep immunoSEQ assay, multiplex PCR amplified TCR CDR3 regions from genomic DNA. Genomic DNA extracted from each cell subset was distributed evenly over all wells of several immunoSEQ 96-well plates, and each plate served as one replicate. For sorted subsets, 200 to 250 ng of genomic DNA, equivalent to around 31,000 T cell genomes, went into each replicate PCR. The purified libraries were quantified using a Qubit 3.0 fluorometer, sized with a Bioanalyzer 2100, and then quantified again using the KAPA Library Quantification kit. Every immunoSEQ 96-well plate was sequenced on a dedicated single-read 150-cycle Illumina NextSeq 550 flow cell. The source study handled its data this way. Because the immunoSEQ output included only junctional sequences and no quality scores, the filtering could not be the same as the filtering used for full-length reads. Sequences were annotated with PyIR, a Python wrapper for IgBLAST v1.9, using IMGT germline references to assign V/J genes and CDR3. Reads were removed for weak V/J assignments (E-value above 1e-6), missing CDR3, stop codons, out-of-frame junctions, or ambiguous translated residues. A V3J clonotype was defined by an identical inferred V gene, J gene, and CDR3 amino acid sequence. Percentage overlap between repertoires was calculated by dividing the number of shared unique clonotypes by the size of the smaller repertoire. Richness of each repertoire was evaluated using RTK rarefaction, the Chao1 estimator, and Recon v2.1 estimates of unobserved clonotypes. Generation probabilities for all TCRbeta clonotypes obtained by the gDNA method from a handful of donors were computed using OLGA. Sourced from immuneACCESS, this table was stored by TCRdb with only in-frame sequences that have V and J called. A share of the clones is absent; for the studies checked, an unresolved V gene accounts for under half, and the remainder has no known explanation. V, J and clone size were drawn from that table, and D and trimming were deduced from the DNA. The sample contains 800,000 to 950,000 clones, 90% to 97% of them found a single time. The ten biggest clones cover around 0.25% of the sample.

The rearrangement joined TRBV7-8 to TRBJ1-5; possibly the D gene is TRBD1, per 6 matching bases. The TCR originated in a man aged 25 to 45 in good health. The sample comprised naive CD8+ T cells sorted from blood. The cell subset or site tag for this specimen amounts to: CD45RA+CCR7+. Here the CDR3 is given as CASSFGTPYSNQPQHF. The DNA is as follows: TGTGCCAGCAGCTTTGGGACACCCTATAGCAATCAGCCCCAGCATTTT.